This TCR beta chain appears in the sequencing data of a study of T cells in localized non-small cell lung cancer (dated by TCRdb to 2018 to 2021). Background for the entire study: The study analyzed T cell repertoires of 236 early-stage NSCLC patients, comparing tumors and uninvolved tumor-adjacent lungs. All 236 NSCLC patients in the cohort were treatment-naive and had localized lung tumors that were resected. NSCLC patients had a mean age of roughly 69 years, and about 140 were male and some 98 female.

The full study reports these points: Higher blood T cell density associated with longer overall survival, while higher adjacent-lung clonality associated with shorter survival. Multi-region tumor sequencing was not performed, so intratumor heterogeneity could not be excluded. A median of around 60 of the top 100 tumor clones turned up in the paired uninvolved adjacent lung, and 25 to 30 of those clones also ranked among the top 100 of that same adjacent lung. Uninvolved tumor-adjacent lung showed the highest T cell clonality, higher than tumor, which suggests more focused antigenic responses in the uninvolved tumor-adjacent lung. Because of the exploratory design, TCR variables were selected using unadjusted p-values without false-discovery rate correction.

TCR beta CDR3 regions were sequenced from DNA using the immunoSEQ Assay. As for how the authors treated the data: To compute T cell density, TCR beta template counts were normalized to usable DNA, which was estimated by amplifying housekeeping genes. Using the preseqR package, richness was estimated by extrapolating to 120,000 templates for tissue samples and 400,000 templates for PBMC samples. Clonality was defined as one minus Pielou's evenness. To identify tissue-enriched TCRs, differential abundance testing was run on productive amino-acid clonotypes with a minimum total count of 5 and an alpha of 0.1. Repertoire overlap between compartments was quantified with the Jaccard Index and Morisita Overlap Index. GLIPH grouped TCR beta CDR3s together with public tetramer-defined viral CDR3s, and a viral motif had to include at least three viral sequences and show V-gene enrichment. TCRdb provides this immuneACCESS table in a form limited to in-frame rearrangements. Some clones are lacking; in checked studies, under half of them reflect an unresolved V gene, and why the rest are absent is not known. Clone size and the V and J calls come from that table; the DNA yielded D and trimming. This sample gives fewer than 25,000 clones in total; 70% to 90% of them show up just once. The ten largest clones represent 10% to 15% of the sample.

On this clone: The specificity of this receptor is unknown. Per-base qualities were not stored, and no clone one base away is much larger.

At diagnosis, tumor, uninvolved tumor-adjacent lung and peripheral blood were collected and then preserved as a mix of FFPE and fresh-frozen material. Blood samples were analyzed as peripheral blood mononuclear cells for TCR repertoire profiling. Sequences MNHEY (CDR1) and SVGAGI (CDR2) are obtained from the germline V gene. The CDR3, from cysteine to phenylalanine, totals 15 residues. Of the read, only the CDR3 DNA is kept; its 45 bases are in frame from base 1. V and J are truncated by 8 bases and 7 bases respectively, leaving an intervening sequence of 23 bases. The sequence was collected from a male donor aged 60 or older with stage I lung adenocarcinoma. The sequencing used peripheral blood, collected before any cancer treatment. The V and J genes are TRBV6-5 and TRBJ1-2; the D region possibly corresponds to TRBD1 (6 bases align). The DNA sequence follows: TGTGCCAGCTCTCCTTCGACAGGCTACCAGGGTGGCTACACCTTC. This yields the protein CASSPSTGYQGGYTF.